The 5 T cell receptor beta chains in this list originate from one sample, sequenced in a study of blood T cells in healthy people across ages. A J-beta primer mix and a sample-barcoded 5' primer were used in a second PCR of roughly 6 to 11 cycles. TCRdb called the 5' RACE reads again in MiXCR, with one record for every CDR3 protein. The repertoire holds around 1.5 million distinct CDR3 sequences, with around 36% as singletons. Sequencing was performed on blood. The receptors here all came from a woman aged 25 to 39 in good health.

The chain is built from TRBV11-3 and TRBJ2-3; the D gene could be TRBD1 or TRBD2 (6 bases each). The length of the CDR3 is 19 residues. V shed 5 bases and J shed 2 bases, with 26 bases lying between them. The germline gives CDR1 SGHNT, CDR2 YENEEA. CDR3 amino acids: CASSLVGGPSRVPTDTQYF. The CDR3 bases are TGTGCCAGCAGCCTAGTGGGGGGCCCCTCCCGGGTGCCCACAGATACGCAGTATTTT.

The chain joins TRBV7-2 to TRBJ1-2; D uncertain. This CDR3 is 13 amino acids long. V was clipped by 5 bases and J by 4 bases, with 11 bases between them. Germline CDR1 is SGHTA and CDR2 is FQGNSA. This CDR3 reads CASSQRRTYGYTF. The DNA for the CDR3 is TGTGCCAGCAGCCAACGGCGTACCTATGGCTACACCTTC.

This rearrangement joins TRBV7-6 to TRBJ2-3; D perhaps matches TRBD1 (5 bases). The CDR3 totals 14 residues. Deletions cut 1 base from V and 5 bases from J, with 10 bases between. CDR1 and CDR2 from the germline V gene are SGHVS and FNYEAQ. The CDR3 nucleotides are TGTGCCAGCAGCTTAGTGGGGCCTGAAGATACGCAGTATTTT. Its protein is CASSLVGPEDTQYF. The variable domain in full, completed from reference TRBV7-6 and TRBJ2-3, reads GAGVSQSPRYKVTKRGQDVALRCDPISGHVSLYWYRQALGQGPEFLTYFNYEAQQDKSGLPNDRFSAERPEGSISTLTIQRTEQRDSAMYRCASSLVGPEDTQYFGPGTRLTVL.

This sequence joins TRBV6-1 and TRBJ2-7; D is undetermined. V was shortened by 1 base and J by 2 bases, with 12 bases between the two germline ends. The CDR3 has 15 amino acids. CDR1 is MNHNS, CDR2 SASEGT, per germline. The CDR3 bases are TGTGCCAGCAGTGAAGTTGGTGCGGTCGCCTACGAGCAGTACTTC. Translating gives CASSEVGAVAYEQYF.

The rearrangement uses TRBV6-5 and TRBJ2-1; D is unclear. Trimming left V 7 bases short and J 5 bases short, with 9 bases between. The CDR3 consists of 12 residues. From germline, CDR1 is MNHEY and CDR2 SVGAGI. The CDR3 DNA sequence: TGTGCCAGCACAAGCGCAGACAATGAGCAGTTCTTC. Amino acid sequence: CASTSADNEQFF.